This T cell receptor beta chain is drawn from a study of shared clonotypes between healthy human individuals. Study findings and constraints: How much donors shared clonotypes was expected to be affected by sequencing depth.

Method: immunoSEQ multiplex PCR; TCRdb's copy keeps in-frame clones and lacks some. The sample holds 2,500,000 or so clones, roughly nine tenths seen once. This clone was seen a single time. The target antigen is unknown. The CDR3 length is 16 residues. Germline loops: CDR1 SQVTM, CDR2 ANQGSEA. Trimming took off 3 bases at V and 5 bases at J, with 22 bases between the two ends. This TCR was sampled from a man between 18 and 29 years old in good health. The sequenced material came from naive CD4+ T cells sorted from blood. Stated subset: CD45RA+ positively selected. The V and J genes are TRBV29-1 and TRBJ1-2; D is perhaps TRBD1 (5 bases). Here the CDR3 DNA reads TGCAGCGTTGATCGTCGGGGGGTCTCGACGTATTATGGCTACACCTTC. As protein: CSVDRRGVSTYYGYTF.